These 12 T cell receptor beta chains were sequenced from one sample in a study of OX40 agonist ivuxolimab in advanced cancers. Here immunoSEQ multiplex PCR was the method, and the copy in TCRdb shows in-frame clones only, minus some. Of approximately 41,000 clones in the sample, approximately 88% were seen once. The sequencing here drew on CD4+ or CD8+ T cells sorted from blood, taken in a trial of the OX40 agonist ivuxolimab. Source of these receptors: an adult with an advanced solid tumor such as melanoma, head and neck, liver or kidney cancer.

This chain joins TRBV25-1 and TRBJ2-3; 9 positions match TRBD1. The CDR3 runs to 17 residues. Germline V gives CDR1 MGHDK, CDR2 SYGVNS. J gave up 3 bases and V 6 bases, and 13 bases lay outside the gene matches. The CDR3 protein is CASRPFPGTGTTDTQYF. CDR3 DNA sequence: TGTGCCAGCAGACCATTCCCCGGGACAGGGACGACAGATACGCAGTATTTT.

The chain employs TRBV6-6 and TRBJ2-5, with 8 bases matching TRBD2. V was clipped by 4 bases and J by 3 bases; unmatched bases: 10. Germline lookup yields CDR1 MNHNY and CDR2 SVGAGI (reference sequence). The CDR3 length is 16 residues. For the CDR3, the DNA is TGTGCCAGCAGTTCCCTCCGGGGGGGGCTAGAAGAGACCCAGTACTTC. This translates into CASSSLRGGLEETQYF.

This chain uses TRBV7-9 with TRBJ2-7; D may be TRBD1 or TRBD2 (6 bases each). The germline CDR1 and CDR2 sequences are SEHNR and FQNEAQ (reference sequence). The V end was cut by 11 bases, the J end by 7 bases, with 18 bases between. The CDR3 runs 12 residues. CDR3 bases: TGTGCCGGGGGGCAGGGTCCCTGGGAGCAGTACTTC. Its protein is CAGGQGPWEQYF.

This sequence joins TRBV30 and TRBJ1-1; the D is unclear. The V gene lost 0 bases and the J gene lost 6 bases, with 14 bases spanning the gap. The CDR3 sequence is 14 residues long. Germline CDR1 and CDR2: GTSNPN and SVGIG (reference sequence). The CDR3: CAWSVGRVLAEAFF. The CDR3 DNA sequence: TGTGCCTGGAGTGTCGGCAGAGTTCTGGCTGAAGCTTTCTTT.

The chain is built from TRBV5-6 and TRBJ1-4; TRBD1 might be the D (5 bases). CDR1 SGHDT and CDR2 YYEEEE come from the germline V gene. The CDR3 totals 18 residues. Between the trimmed V and J ends, which lost 1 base and 0 bases, there was a span of 16 bases. CDR3 in DNA: TGTGCCAGCAGCTTGATCGGTCGGGGGAGAACAACTAATGAAAAACTGTTTTTT. Protein product: CASSLIGRGRTTNEKLFF.

The J gene is TRBJ1-1, the V gene TRBV7-6, with D hard to call. Germline-derived CDR1 and CDR2 are SGHVS and FNYEAQ. V was pared by 5 bases and J by 1 base, with 11 bases between. The CDR3 runs 14 residues. The chain's CDR3 is CASSIGAGNTEAFF. The CDR3 nucleotides are TGTGCCAGCAGCATCGGAGCCGGGAACACTGAAGCTTTCTTT.

This sequence joins TRBV4-1 and TRBJ1-6; the D is unclear. CDR1 is MGHRA, CDR2 YSYEKL, per germline. V lost 0 bases to trimming and J lost 10 bases, with 16 bases between them. This CDR3 region has 16 residues. CDR3 amino acids: CASSQDLWVHRSPLHF. As DNA, the CDR3 is TGCGCCAGCAGCCAAGACTTGTGGGTACATAGGTCACCCCTCCACTTT.

The V and J genes are TRBV27 and TRBJ1-2, with TRBD1 matching over 9 bases. The CDR3 has 14 amino acids. Germline V gene sequence: CDR1 MNHEY, CDR2 SMNVEV (reference sequence). Trimming took 4 bases from V and 4 from J; bases not matched to a gene: 4. CDR3 amino acids: CASSSRTGAYGYTF. In DNA, the CDR3 is TGTGCCAGCAGTTCTCGGACAGGGGCCTATGGCTACACCTTC.

The sample holds a few counts of this clone. This sequence joins TRBV20-1 and TRBJ1-2; TRBD1 matches 9 bases. The V gene's germline CDR1 is DFQATT and CDR2 SNEGSKA (reference sequence). The CDR3 is 11 amino acids. CDR3 bases: TGCCTGGGACAGGGAGATTATGGCTACACCTTC. It codes for CLGQGDYGYTF.

The CDR3: CASSLEYGNTIYF. CDR3 coding DNA: TGTGCCAGCAGCTTGGAGTACGGAAACACCATATATTTT. The V gene is TRBV5-4, the J gene TRBJ1-3; D gene ambiguous. The CDR3 is 13 amino acids. CDR1 is SGHNT, CDR2 YYREEE, per germline (reference sequence). The V and J ends lost 0 bases and 4 bases respectively, with 5 bases between them.

The V and J genes are TRBV10-3 and TRBJ1-1, with D hard to call. The CDR3 covers 13 residues. V was clipped by 8 bases and J by 0 bases, with 10 bases between them. From germline, CDR1 is ENHRY and CDR2 SYGVKD. The CDR3 spells CAIGWNMNTEAFF. CDR3 coding DNA: TGTGCCATCGGTTGGAATATGAACACTGAAGCTTTCTTT.

Turning to this clone: This sample also contains other DNA sequences that code for the same CDR3. J is TRBJ2-5 and V is TRBV21-1; the table names TRBD2, a call not compared with the DNA. TRBV21-1 is noted as a pseudogene. This CDR3 contains 17 residues. CDR3 residues: CASSKEAVVPSGETQYF. The CDR3 DNA reads TGTGCCAGCAGCAAAGAGGCGGTGGTCCCAAGCGGAGAGACCCAGTACTTC.